The clone carrying this T cell receptor (beta chain) was recorded at least ten times. Its antigen is as yet unknown. This specimen comes from a study of regulatory T cells in long-lasting Graves disease. Study-wide results and limits: Whereas about 870 public clonotypes were shared by new patients, persistent patients shared more, at some 2,900.

Stated time point: newly diagnosed GD, antithyroid drugs for less than 3 months. From PBMCs, RNA was extracted and then used to make the TCR library. Diagnoses of Graves' disease were made by American Thyroid Association guidelines. CDR3 regions were amplified by Arm-PCR using iRepertoire HTBI primers to build TCR beta libraries. Via MiXCR, TCRdb re-called the multiplex PCR reads, giving one row per CDR3 protein. This table has fewer than 650,000 distinct CDR3 sequences, 16% appearing once. The same data also went into a second study, on T cells in Graves' hyperthyroidism and ophthalmopathy.

The clonotype comes from a woman under 40 with Graves disease. This sample comprised peripheral blood mononuclear cells (PBMCs), obtained at new diagnosis, from a patient treated with antithyroid drugs.

DNA for the CDR3: TGTGCCAGCAACCCACAGGGTATCCACGAGCAGTACTTC. Translation gives CASNPQGIHEQYF. The gene calls are TRBV6-1 and TRBJ2-7; TRBD1 might be the D (6 bases). This CDR3 contains 13 residues. Trimming cost V 7 bases and J 5 bases, with 15 bases left between them. Germline V gene lookup returns CDR1 MNHNS and CDR2 SASEGT.